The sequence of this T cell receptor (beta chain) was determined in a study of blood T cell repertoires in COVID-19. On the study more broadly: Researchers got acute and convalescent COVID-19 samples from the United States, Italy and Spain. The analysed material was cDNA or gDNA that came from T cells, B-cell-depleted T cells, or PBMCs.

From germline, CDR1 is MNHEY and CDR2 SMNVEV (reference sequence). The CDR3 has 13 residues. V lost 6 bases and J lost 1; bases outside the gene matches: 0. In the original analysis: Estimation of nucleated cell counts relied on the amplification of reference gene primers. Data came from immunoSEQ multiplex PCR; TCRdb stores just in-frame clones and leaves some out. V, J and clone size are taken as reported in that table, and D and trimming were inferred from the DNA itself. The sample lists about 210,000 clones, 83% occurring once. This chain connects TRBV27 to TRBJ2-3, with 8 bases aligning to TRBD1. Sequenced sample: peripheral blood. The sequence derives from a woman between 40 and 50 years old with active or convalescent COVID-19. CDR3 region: CASRQGGTDTQYF. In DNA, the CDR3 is TGTGCCAGCAGACAGGGGGGCACAGATACGCAGTATTTT.